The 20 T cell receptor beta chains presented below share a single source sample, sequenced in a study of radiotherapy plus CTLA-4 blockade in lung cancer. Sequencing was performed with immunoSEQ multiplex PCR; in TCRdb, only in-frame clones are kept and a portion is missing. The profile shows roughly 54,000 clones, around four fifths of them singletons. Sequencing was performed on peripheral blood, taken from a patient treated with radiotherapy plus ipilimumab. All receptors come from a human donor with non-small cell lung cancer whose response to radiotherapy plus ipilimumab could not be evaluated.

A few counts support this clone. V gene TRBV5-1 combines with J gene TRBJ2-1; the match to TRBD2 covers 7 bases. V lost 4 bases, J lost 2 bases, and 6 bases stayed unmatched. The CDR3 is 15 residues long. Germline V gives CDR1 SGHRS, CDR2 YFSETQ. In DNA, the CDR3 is TGCGCCAGCAGCCGGATAAGCGGGGCCTACAATGAGCAGTTCTTC. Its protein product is CASSRISGAYNEQFF.

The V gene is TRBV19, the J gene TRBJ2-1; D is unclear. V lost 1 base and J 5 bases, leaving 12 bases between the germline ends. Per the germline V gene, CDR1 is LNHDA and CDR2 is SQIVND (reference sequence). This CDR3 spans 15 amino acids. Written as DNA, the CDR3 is TGTGCCAGTAGTATAGGCCAGTCGTCCAACAATGAGCAGTTCTTC. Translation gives CASSIGQSSNNEQFF.

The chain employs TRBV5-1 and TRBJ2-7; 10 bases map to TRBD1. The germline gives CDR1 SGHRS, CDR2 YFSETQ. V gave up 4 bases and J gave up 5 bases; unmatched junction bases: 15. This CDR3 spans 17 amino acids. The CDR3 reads CASSPGPRDRGLDEQYF. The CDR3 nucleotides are TGCGCCAGCAGCCCAGGACCTAGGGACAGGGGACTGGACGAGCAGTACTTC.

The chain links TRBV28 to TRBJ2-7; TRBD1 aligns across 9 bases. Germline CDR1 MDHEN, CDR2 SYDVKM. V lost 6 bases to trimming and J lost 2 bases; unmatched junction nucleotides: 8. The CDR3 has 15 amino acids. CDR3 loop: CASSRDRVLPYEQYF. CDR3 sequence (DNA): TGTGCCAGCAGCCGGGACAGGGTACTGCCCTACGAGCAGTACTTC. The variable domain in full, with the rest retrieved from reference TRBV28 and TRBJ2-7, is DVKVTQSSRYLVKRTGEKVFLECVQDMDHENMFWYRQDPGLGLRLIYFSYDVKMKEKGDIPEGYSVSREKKERFSLILESASTNQTSMYLCASSRDRVLPYEQYFGPGTRLTVT.

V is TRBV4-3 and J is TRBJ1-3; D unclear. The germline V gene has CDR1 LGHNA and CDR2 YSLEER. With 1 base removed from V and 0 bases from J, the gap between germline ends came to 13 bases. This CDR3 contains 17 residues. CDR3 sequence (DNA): TGCGCCAGCAGCCAAGCCCTGCACCAGCGCTCTGGAAACACCATATATTTT. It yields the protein CASSQALHQRSGNTIYF.

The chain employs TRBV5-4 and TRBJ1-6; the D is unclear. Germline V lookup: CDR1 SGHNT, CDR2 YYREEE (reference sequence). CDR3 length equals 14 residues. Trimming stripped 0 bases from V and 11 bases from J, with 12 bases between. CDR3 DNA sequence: TGTGCCAGCAGCTTGGACGGAGTCCGGGCACCCCTCCACTTT. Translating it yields CASSLDGVRAPLHF.

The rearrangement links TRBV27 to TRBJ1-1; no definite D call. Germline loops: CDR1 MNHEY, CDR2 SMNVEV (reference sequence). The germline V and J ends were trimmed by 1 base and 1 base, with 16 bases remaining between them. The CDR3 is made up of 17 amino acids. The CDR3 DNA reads TGTGCCAGCAGTTTATATTGGCGGCGGAACGGGAACACTGAAGCTTTCTTT. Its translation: CASSLYWRRNGNTEAFF.

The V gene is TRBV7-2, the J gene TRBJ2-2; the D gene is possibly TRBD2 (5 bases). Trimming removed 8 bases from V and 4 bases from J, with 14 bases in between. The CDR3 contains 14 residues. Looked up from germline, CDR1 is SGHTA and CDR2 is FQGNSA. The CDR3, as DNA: TGTGCCAGCGCCTTCAGCGCGGGCACCGGGGAGCTGTTTTTT. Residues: CASAFSAGTGELFF.

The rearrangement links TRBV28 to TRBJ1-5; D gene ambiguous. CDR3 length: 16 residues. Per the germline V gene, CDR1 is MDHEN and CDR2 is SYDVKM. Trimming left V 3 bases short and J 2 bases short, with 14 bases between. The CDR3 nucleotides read TGTGCCAGCAGTTTGGGTAAGAGGAAGGGCAATCAGCCCCAGCATTTT. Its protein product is CASSLGKRKGNQPQHF. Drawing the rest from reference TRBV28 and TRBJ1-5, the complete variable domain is DVKVTQSSRYLVKRTGEKVFLECVQDMDHENMFWYRQDPGLGLRLIYFSYDVKMKEKGDIPEGYSVSREKKERFSLILESASTNQTSMYLCASSLGKRKGNQPQHFGDGTRLSIL.

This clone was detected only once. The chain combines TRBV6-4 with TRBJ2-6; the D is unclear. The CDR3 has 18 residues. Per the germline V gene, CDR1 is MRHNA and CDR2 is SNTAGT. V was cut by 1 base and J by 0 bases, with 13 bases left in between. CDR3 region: CASSDFFEPNSGANVLTF. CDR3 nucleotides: TGTGCCAGCAGTGACTTTTTCGAGCCCAACTCTGGGGCCAACGTCCTGACTTTC.

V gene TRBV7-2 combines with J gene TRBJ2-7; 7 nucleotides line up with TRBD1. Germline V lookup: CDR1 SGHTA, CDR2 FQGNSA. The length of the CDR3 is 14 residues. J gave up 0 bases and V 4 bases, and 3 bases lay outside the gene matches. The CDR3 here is CASSSGQHSYEQYF. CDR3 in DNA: TGTGCCAGCAGCTCGGGACAGCACTCCTACGAGCAGTACTTC. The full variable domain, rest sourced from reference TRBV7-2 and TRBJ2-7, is GAGVSQSPSNKVTEKGKDVELRCDPISGHTALYWYRQSLGQGLEFLIYFQGNSAPDKSGLPSDRFSAERTGGSVSTLTIQRTQQEDSAVYLCASSSGQHSYEQYFGPGTRLTVT.

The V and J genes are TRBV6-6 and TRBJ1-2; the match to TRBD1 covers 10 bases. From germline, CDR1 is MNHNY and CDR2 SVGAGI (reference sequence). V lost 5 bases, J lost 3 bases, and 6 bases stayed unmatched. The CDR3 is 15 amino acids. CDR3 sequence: CASSPGTGVHYGYTF. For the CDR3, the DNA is TGTGCCAGCAGTCCCGGGACAGGGGTTCACTATGGCTACACCTTC.

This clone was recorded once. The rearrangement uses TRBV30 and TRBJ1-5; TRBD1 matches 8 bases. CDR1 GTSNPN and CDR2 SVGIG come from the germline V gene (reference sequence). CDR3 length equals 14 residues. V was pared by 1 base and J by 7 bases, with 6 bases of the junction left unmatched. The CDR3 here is CAWSGTGIGQPQHF. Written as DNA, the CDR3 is TGTGCCTGGAGTGGGACAGGGATCGGGCAGCCCCAGCATTTT.

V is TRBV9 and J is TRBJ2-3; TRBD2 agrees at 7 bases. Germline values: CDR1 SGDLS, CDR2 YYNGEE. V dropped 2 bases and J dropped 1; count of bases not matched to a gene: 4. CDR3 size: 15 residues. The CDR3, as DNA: TGTGCCAGCAGCGTCGGACTAGTTGGCACAGATACGCAGTATTTT. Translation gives CASSVGLVGTDTQYF.

The CDR3 DNA reads TGTGCCAGCAGTTACTCTCGCTACGAGCAGTACTTC. Translating gives CASSYSRYEQYF. The chain employs TRBV6-6 and TRBJ2-7, with unresolved D. This CDR3 region has 12 residues. Between the trimmed V and J ends, which lost 0 bases and 3 bases, there was a span of 3 bases. CDR1 and CDR2 from the germline V gene are MNHNY and SVGAGI (reference sequence).

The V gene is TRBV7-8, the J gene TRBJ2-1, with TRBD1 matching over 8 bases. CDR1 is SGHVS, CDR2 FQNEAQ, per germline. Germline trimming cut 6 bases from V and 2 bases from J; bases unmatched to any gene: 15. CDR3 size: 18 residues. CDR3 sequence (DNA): TGTGCCAGCAGTAAACACATCGCGGGCAGGGGGCCCTACAATGAGCAGTTCTTC. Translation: CASSKHIAGRGPYNEQFF.

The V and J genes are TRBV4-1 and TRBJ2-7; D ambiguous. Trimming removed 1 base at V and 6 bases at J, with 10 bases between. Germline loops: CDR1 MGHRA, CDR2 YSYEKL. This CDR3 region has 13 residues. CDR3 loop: CASSQVGLLEQYF. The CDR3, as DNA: TGCGCCAGCAGCCAAGTCGGTTTACTCGAGCAGTACTTC.

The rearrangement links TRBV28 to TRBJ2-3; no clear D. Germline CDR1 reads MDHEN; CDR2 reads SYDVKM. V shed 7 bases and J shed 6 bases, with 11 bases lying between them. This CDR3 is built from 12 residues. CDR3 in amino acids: CASNKIADTQYF. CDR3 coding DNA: TGTGCCAGCAACAAGATTGCTGATACGCAGTATTTT.

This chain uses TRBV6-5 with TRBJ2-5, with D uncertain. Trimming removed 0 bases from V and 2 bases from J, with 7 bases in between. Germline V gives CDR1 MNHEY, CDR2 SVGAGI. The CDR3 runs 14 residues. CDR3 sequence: CASSYSNSQETQYF. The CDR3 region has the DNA TGTGCCAGCAGTTACTCTAACAGTCAAGAGACCCAGTACTTC.

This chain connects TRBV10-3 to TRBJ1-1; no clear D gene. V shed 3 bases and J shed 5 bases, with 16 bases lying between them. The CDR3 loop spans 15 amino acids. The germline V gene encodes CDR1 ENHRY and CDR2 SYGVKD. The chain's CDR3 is CAISEEPGMGTEAFF. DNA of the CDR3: TGTGCCATCAGTGAAGAACCGGGGATGGGTACTGAAGCTTTCTTT.